Each of the 28 T cell receptor beta chains below was sequenced from the same sample in a study of blood T cell repertoires in COVID-19. TCRdb keeps only in-frame clones here, not all; method: immunoSEQ multiplex PCR. The profile shows about 200,000 clones, 70% to 90% of them singletons. Sequencing was done on a sample of peripheral blood. The source of these receptors is a man between 45 and 60 years old with COVID-19, enrolled during active disease.

The J gene is TRBJ2-5, the V gene TRBV6-5, with a possible D match to TRBD1 (6 bases). In germline, CDR1 is MNHEY, CDR2 SVGAGI. V was pared by 6 bases and J by 3 bases, with 17 bases between. The CDR3 length is 15 residues. The DNA of the CDR3 is TGTGCCAGCAGCCTAAAGACAGGTTTGAAAGAGACCCAGTACTTC. The encoded protein is CASSLKTGLKETQYF.

Only a few counts were recorded for this clone. CDR3 in amino acids: CASSYDPGQGYEKLFF. CDR3 nucleotides: TGTGCCAGCAGTTACGATCCGGGACAGGGGTATGAAAAACTGTTTTTT. V usage is TRBV6-2 or TRBV6-3 and J usage is TRBJ1-4; 10 bases fit TRBD1. Trimming at V came to 2 bases and at J to 6 bases, leaving 6 bases not matched to a gene. In germline, CDR1 is MNHEY, CDR2 SVGEGT. This CDR3 contains 16 residues.

The V call is TRBV7-9, the J call TRBJ2-1; D is unclear. CDR1 SEHNR and CDR2 FQNEAQ come from the germline V gene (reference sequence). V shed 1 base and J shed 9 bases, with 4 bases lying between them. This CDR3 is built from 11 residues. CDR3 loop: CASSLESEQFF. The CDR3 DNA sequence: TGTGCCAGCAGCTTAGAGAGTGAGCAGTTCTTC.

CDR3 sequence: CASSEAGGVYGYTF. In DNA, the CDR3 is TGTGCCAGCAGTGAAGCGGGAGGGGTTTATGGCTACACCTTC. The chain has TRBV6-1 and TRBJ1-2; possibly TRBD1 for D (5 bases). This CDR3 region has 14 residues. V lost 0 bases, J lost 5 bases, and 10 bases lay in between. CDR1 and CDR2 (germline): MNHNS, SASEGT.

The V gene is TRBV2, the J gene TRBJ2-7; D gene ambiguous. The CDR3 totals 12 residues. Germline assignment: CDR1 SNHLY and CDR2 FYNNEI. The V and J ends lost 6 bases and 6 bases respectively, with 12 bases between them. Here the CDR3 reads CASRIFSGEQYF. CDR3 in DNA: TGTGCCAGCAGGATCTTCTCGGGCGAGCAGTACTTC.

The chain carries TRBV18 and TRBJ2-1, with 14 bases identical to TRBD2. V gave up 0 bases and J gave up 7 bases; unmatched junction bases: 8. The CDR3 is 18 residues long. Germline CDR1 reads KGHSH; CDR2 reads LQKENI. CDR3 region: CASSPPTSGRASWNEQFF. In DNA, the CDR3 is TGTGCCAGCTCACCACCGACTAGCGGGAGGGCCAGTTGGAATGAGCAGTTCTTC.

The rearrangement joins TRBV7-2 to TRBJ1-5, with TRBD1 matching 9 bases. The CDR3 spans 15 residues. Germline assignment: CDR1 SGHTA and CDR2 FQGNSA. After removal of 2 bases from V and 5 bases from J, the junction contained 4 bases not matched to a gene. This chain's CDR3 is CASSLWTGEHQPQHF. The CDR3 nucleotides are TGTGCCAGCAGCTTATGGACAGGGGAGCATCAGCCCCAGCATTTT.

The chain joins TRBV6-2 or TRBV6-3 to TRBJ2-5; D uncertain. CDR1 is MNHEY and CDR2 is SVGEGT in the germline V gene. V was clipped by 0 bases and J by 5 bases, with 13 bases between them. This CDR3 is built from 15 residues. The CDR3 sequence: CASSYSGPFKETQYF. CDR3 nucleotides: TGTGCCAGCAGTTACTCGGGCCCCTTTAAGGAGACCCAGTACTTC.

The chain has TRBV12-3 or TRBV12-4 and TRBJ1-1; D remains unclear. This CDR3 region has 13 residues. V lost 5 bases to trimming and J lost 0 bases, with 7 bases between them. CDR3 nucleotides: TGTGCCAGCAGTACTAAATTGAACACTGAAGCTTTCTTT. This encodes CASSTKLNTEAFF.

The V call is TRBV7-8, the J call TRBJ2-4, with 11 nucleotides matching TRBD1. Germline V gives CDR1 SGHVS, CDR2 FQNEAQ. Trimming at V came to 1 base and at J to 3 bases, leaving 8 bases not matched to a gene. CDR3 length equals 18 residues. In DNA form, the CDR3 reads TGTGCCAGCAGCTTAGTGCCGGGACAGGGGGTGTACAAAAACATTCAGTACTTC. As protein: CASSLVPGQGVYKNIQYF.

V is TRBV7-9 and J is TRBJ2-2, with D perhaps TRBD2 (5 bases). The CDR3 is made up of 15 amino acids. The V end lost 6 bases, the J end lost 5 bases, and 16 bases lay between the germline ends. The germline V gene has CDR1 SEHNR and CDR2 FQNEAQ (reference sequence). This CDR3 is CASRPSQEATGELFF. The CDR3 bases are TGTGCCAGCAGACCGAGCCAGGAGGCGACCGGGGAGCTGTTTTTT. Filled out from reference TRBV7-9 and TRBJ2-2, the complete variable domain reads DTGVSQNPRHKITKRGQNVTFRCDPISEHNRLYWYRQTLGQGPEFLTYFQNEAQLEKSRLLSDRFSAERPKGSFSTLEIQRTEQGDSAMYLCASRPSQEATGELFFGEGSRLTVL.

This chain joins TRBV11-2 and TRBJ1-1, with unresolved D. Trimming pared 0 bases from V and 6 bases from J, leaving 14 bases between. The CDR3 has 15 amino acids. Germline CDR1 and CDR2: SGHAT and FQNNGV. DNA of the CDR3: TGTGCCAGCAGCTTAGATTTAGGCGGAGGATCTGAAGCTTTCTTT. This translates into CASSLDLGGGSEAFF. Full variable domain (missing parts from reference TRBV11-2 and TRBJ1-1): EAGVAQSPRYKIIEKRQSVAFWCNPISGHATLYWYQQILGQGPKLLIQFQNNGVVDDSQLPKDRFSAERLKGVDSTLKIQPAKLEDSAVYLCASSLDLGGGSEAFFGQGTRLTVV.

The chain has TRBV28 and TRBJ1-1; possibly TRBD1 for D (6 bases). CDR3 length equals 13 residues. Germline CDR1 is MDHEN and CDR2 is SYDVKM. With 6 bases removed from V and 8 bases from J, the gap between germline ends came to 16 bases. Here the CDR3 DNA reads TGTGCCAGCAGAAGACAGGCCGCTGGCGAAGCTTTCTTT. Protein sequence: CASRRQAAGEAFF.

This clone was counted a single time. The V gene is TRBV6-2 or TRBV6-3, the J gene TRBJ2-3; D is perhaps TRBD2 (6 bases). Germline V gene data show CDR1 as MNHEY and CDR2 as SVGEGT. There are 17 residues in the CDR3. With 2 bases removed from V and 6 bases from J, the gap between germline ends came to 21 bases. The CDR3 bases are TGTGCCAGCAGTTACCCCCTAGCCGGGAGAGCCCCCGATACGCAGTATTTT. Its protein product is CASSYPLAGRAPDTQYF.

The chain links TRBV7-9 to TRBJ1-2; 10 nucleotides match TRBD1. With 5 bases clipped from V and 1 base from J, the junction kept 7 bases outside the gene matches. Germline V gene sequence: CDR1 SEHNR, CDR2 FQNEAQ (reference sequence). This CDR3 is built from 16 residues. The DNA of the CDR3 is TGTGCCAGCAGCCACACCGGGACAGGGGTTAACTATGGCTACACCTTC. Translated, it gives CASSHTGTGVNYGYTF.

The rearrangement joins TRBV9 to TRBJ2-2; a weak D match, TRBD1 (6 bases). V was cut by 0 bases and J by 2 bases, with 14 bases left in between. Germline V CDR1 and CDR2: SGDLS, YYNGEE. This CDR3 region has 17 residues. The CDR3 spells CASSVVVGTSNTGELFF. The CDR3 nucleotides are TGTGCCAGCAGCGTAGTAGTGGGGACAAGCAACACCGGGGAGCTGTTTTTT.

V gene TRBV27 combines with J gene TRBJ2-7, with 8 bases that match TRBD1. The J segment lost 5 bases and the V segment lost 2 bases, leaving 5 bases of the junction unmatched. Per the germline V gene, CDR1 is MNHEY and CDR2 is SMNVEV (reference sequence). The CDR3 has 14 amino acids. The CDR3 protein is CASSLGQGAHEQYF. In DNA form, the CDR3 reads TGTGCCAGCAGTTTAGGGCAGGGGGCCCACGAGCAGTACTTC.

This clone came up once. The chain has TRBV11-2 and TRBJ1-1; no definite D call. The CDR3 totals 14 residues. Germline V gives CDR1 SGHAT, CDR2 FQNNGV. Between the trimmed V and J ends, which lost 1 base and 0 bases, there was a span of 6 bases. The chain's CDR3 is CASSLGTVNTEAFF. DNA of the CDR3: TGTGCCAGCAGCTTAGGTACAGTGAACACTGAAGCTTTCTTT.

The CDR3 bases are TGTGCCAGCAGCCCGGGACAGGGAGGGGATACGCAGTATTTT. This sequence encodes CASSPGQGGDTQYF. This sequence joins TRBV6-6 and TRBJ2-3; 9 bases are shared with TRBD1. The V segment lost 6 bases and the J segment 6 bases; nucleotides outside the gene matches: 7. The CDR3 is made up of 14 amino acids. CDR1 is MNHNY, CDR2 SVGAGI, per germline (reference sequence).

The chain employs TRBV10-2 and TRBJ2-7; 10 bases are shared with TRBD2. Germline lookup yields CDR1 WSHSY and CDR2 SAAADI. The CDR3 consists of 14 residues. V was pared by 9 bases and J by 6 bases, with 11 bases of the junction left unmatched. The CDR3: CASKAGGPSGEQYF. The CDR3 DNA follows: TGCGCCAGTAAAGCGGGAGGGCCTTCGGGCGAGCAGTACTTC.

The chain uses TRBV19 and TRBJ2-2, with a weak D call TRBD2 (6 bases). The CDR3 is 15 residues long. Trimming cost V 7 bases and J 2 bases, with 14 bases left between them. In germline, CDR1 is LNHDA, CDR2 SQIVND (reference sequence). The CDR3 loop reads CASTGGFGNTGELFF. CDR3 in DNA: TGTGCCAGTACAGGAGGGTTCGGAAACACCGGGGAGCTGTTTTTT.

The chain recombines TRBV7-8 with TRBJ2-7; D possibly corresponds to TRBD1 (6 bases). The CDR3 extends over 15 amino acids. Germline V gene data show CDR1 as SGHVS and CDR2 as FQNEAQ. V was cut by 4 bases and J by 0 bases, with 13 bases left in between. CDR3 amino acids: CASSSRTVDSYEQYF. CDR3 coding DNA: TGTGCCAGCAGCTCTCGGACAGTTGACTCCTACGAGCAGTACTTC.

The V and J genes are TRBV2 and TRBJ1-3; D unclear. CDR3 length: 14 residues. V was trimmed by 3 bases and J by 0 bases, leaving 6 bases between them. Germline assignment: CDR1 SNHLY and CDR2 FYNNEI. CDR3 sequence reads: CASSDWSSGNTIYF. CDR3 bases: TGTGCCAGCAGTGATTGGAGCTCTGGAAACACCATATATTTT.

The CDR3 DNA sequence: TGTGCCAGCTCACCCGCCAGTCAAGAGACCCAGTACTTC. Protein product: CASSPASQETQYF. The V call is TRBV18, the J call TRBJ2-5; D is undetermined. V lost 3 bases to trimming and J lost 2 bases, with 7 bases between them. CDR1 and CDR2 (germline): KGHSH, LQKENI. The CDR3 sequence is 13 residues long. The whole variable domain, remainder taken from reference TRBV18 and TRBJ2-5, is NAGVMQNPRHLVRRRGQEARLRCSPMKGHSHVYWYRQLPEEGLKFMVYLQKENIIDESGMPKERFSAEFPKEGPSILRIQQVVRGDSAAYFCASSPASQETQYFGPGTRLLVL.

The chain has TRBV28 and TRBJ1-6; no definite D call. Trimming removed 5 bases from V and 18 bases from J, with 14 bases in between. This CDR3 is 11 amino acids long. Germline lookup yields CDR1 MDHEN and CDR2 SYDVKM. The CDR3 bases are TGTGCCAGCAGTACAACTAGAAGCCCCCACTTT. It encodes CASSTTRSPHF.

The chain couples TRBV10-2 to TRBJ1-2; 9 nucleotides align to TRBD1. The germline CDR1 and CDR2 sequences are WSHSY and SAAADI. This CDR3 spans 15 amino acids. The junction had 3 bases not matched to a gene; V was cut back by 0 bases and J by 4 bases. CDR3 nucleotide sequence: TGCGCCAGCAGTGAGTCATGGGGACAGGGCTATGGCTACACCTTC. Translated, it gives CASSESWGQGYGYTF.

The chain employs TRBV7-3 and TRBJ2-2; TRBD1 aligns across 10 bases. This CDR3 region has 15 residues. Germline assignment: CDR1 SGHTA and CDR2 FQGTGA. V dropped 5 bases and J dropped 4; count of bases not matched to a gene: 4. The DNA of the CDR3 is TGTGCCAGCAGCCGGGACAGGGGAAGCACCGGGGAGCTGTTTTTT. It is translated as CASSRDRGSTGELFF.

V gene TRBV2 combines with J gene TRBJ1-5; the match to TRBD1 covers 7 bases. After removal of 7 bases from V and 7 bases from J, the junction contained 19 bases not matched to a gene. The CDR3 loop spans 17 amino acids. Germline-derived CDR1 and CDR2 are SNHLY and FYNNEI. CDR3 nucleotides: TGTGCCAGCATGGGAAGGGGGCAGAAATATAGCAGGCAGCCCCAGCATTTT. Amino acid sequence: CASMGRGQKYSRQPQHF.